These 10 T cell receptor beta chains originate from one sample sequenced in a study of blood T cell repertoires in COVID-19. This table comes from immunoSEQ multiplex PCR, and its TCRdb copy is limited to in-frame clones, with some not included. The data contain some 93,000 clones, about 89% of them singletons. Sequencing was done on a sample of peripheral blood. These receptor sequences come from a man in his fifties with acute or convalescent COVID-19.

This clone was seen a handful of times. The chain carries TRBV4-1 and TRBJ2-7, with 16 positions matching TRBD2. The CDR3 runs 17 residues. Trimming removed 4 bases from V and 3 bases from J; junction bases left unmatched: 6. CDR1 MGHRA and CDR2 YSYEKL come from the germline V gene. This CDR3 is CASSPGLAGGPVYEQYF. CDR3 coding DNA: TGCGCCAGCAGCCCGGGACTAGCGGGAGGGCCAGTCTACGAGCAGTACTTC.

The chain joins TRBV5-1 to TRBJ2-7, with D hard to call. The CDR3 is 12 amino acids. V was pared by 4 bases and J by 0 bases, with 5 bases between. The V gene's germline CDR1 is SGHRS and CDR2 YFSETQ. The CDR3 sequence: CASSLNSYEQYF. The CDR3 bases are TGCGCCAGCAGCCTTAACTCCTACGAGCAGTACTTC.

This sequence joins TRBV19 and TRBJ1-1, with D unresolved. This CDR3 contains 14 residues. Trimming left V 4 bases short and J 2 bases short, with 11 bases between. Per the germline V gene, CDR1 is LNHDA and CDR2 is SQIVND (reference sequence). DNA of the CDR3: TGTGCCAGTAGTACGGGATTTATAAACACTGAAGCTTTCTTT. It is translated as CASSTGFINTEAFF.

The chain carries TRBV6-6 and TRBJ1-2; D gene uncertain. Germline lookup yields CDR1 MNHNY and CDR2 SVGAGI (reference sequence). There are 11 residues in the CDR3. Trimming stripped 2 bases from V and 8 bases from J, with 6 bases between. This chain's CDR3 is CASSYQEGYTF. CDR3 sequence (DNA): TGTGCCAGCAGTTACCAGGAAGGCTACACCTTC.

The rearrangement joins TRBV7-9 to TRBJ1-2, with TRBD1 matching over 8 bases. Germline lookup yields CDR1 SEHNR and CDR2 FQNEAQ (reference sequence). The CDR3 totals 15 residues. Trimming removed 3 bases from V and 4 bases from J; junction bases left unmatched: 7. The CDR3 DNA reads TGTGCCAGCAGCTTTCCGGACAGGGCCCGCTATGGCTACACCTTC. Its translation is CASSFPDRARYGYTF.

The CDR3 sequence: CASSLLGLARTGELFF. CDR3 sequence (DNA): TGCGCCAGCAGCTTACTGGGACTAGCTCGTACCGGGGAGCTGTTTTTT. The chain combines TRBV5-1 with TRBJ2-2; 9 bases line up with TRBD2. This CDR3 contains 16 residues. Germline V gives CDR1 SGHRS, CDR2 YFSETQ. V shed 2 bases, J shed 5 bases, and the junction held 7 bases outside the gene matches.

The V gene is TRBV12-3 or TRBV12-4, the J gene TRBJ2-5, with TRBD2 as a possible D gene (5 bases). Trimming removed 6 bases from V and 3 bases from J, with 11 bases in between. The CDR3 loop spans 13 amino acids. DNA for the CDR3: TGTGCCAGCAGCCCGACCGGGGAAGAGACCCAGTACTTC. Its translation: CASSPTGEETQYF.

The rearrangement uses TRBV3-1 (or the pseudogene TRBV3-2) and TRBJ2-6; 9 bases align to TRBD1. The CDR3 extends over 19 amino acids. Germline values: CDR1 LGHDT, CDR2 YNNKEL (reference sequence). V was pared by 4 bases and J by 3 bases, with 13 bases of the junction left unmatched. DNA of the CDR3: TGTGCCAGCAGCCCGTCCTGGGGGACAGGGCGACGTGGGGCCAACGTCCTGACTTTC. Its protein product is CASSPSWGTGRRGANVLTF.

V usage is TRBV2 and J usage is TRBJ2-1, with 8 nucleotides matching TRBD2. In germline, CDR1 is SNHLY, CDR2 FYNNEI. The CDR3 has 16 residues. Germline trimming cut 6 bases from V and 7 bases from J; bases unmatched to any gene: 14. CDR3 in DNA: TGTGCCAGCAGGCTGACGGAGCGGGAGAGTCCGAATGAGCAGTTCTTC. Its protein product is CASRLTERESPNEQFF.

This chain uses TRBV7-9 with TRBJ2-1; a weak D match, TRBD2 (5 bases). This CDR3 has 15 amino acids. V lost 5 bases, J lost 4 bases, and 15 bases lay in between. Germline V gene sequence: CDR1 SEHNR, CDR2 FQNEAQ (reference sequence). The CDR3 region has the DNA TGTGCCAGCAGCGCCGGGGTCTCCCCATACAATGAGCAGTTCTTC. This encodes CASSAGVSPYNEQFF. Using reference TRBV7-9 and TRBJ2-1 for the parts outside the CDR3, the full variable domain is DTGVSQNPRHKITKRGQNVTFRCDPISEHNRLYWYRQTLGQGPEFLTYFQNEAQLEKSRLLSDRFSAERPKGSFSTLEIQRTEQGDSAMYLCASSAGVSPYNEQFFGPGTRLTVL.